The 26 T cell receptor beta chains below were found in one sample sequenced in a study of OX40 agonist ivuxolimab in advanced cancers. The method was immunoSEQ multiplex PCR; TCRdb's version includes in-frame clones alone and lacks a portion of them. This table holds about 72,000 clones, about 91% found once. The specimen comprised CD4+ or CD8+ T cells sorted from blood, sampled in a trial of the OX40 agonist ivuxolimab. The receptors derive from an adult with an advanced solid tumor such as melanoma, head and neck, liver or kidney cancer.

This clone is a singleton in its sample. V and J are TRBV2 and TRBJ2-2; D possibly corresponds to TRBD2 (5 bases). CDR3 size: 13 residues. V was shortened by 6 bases and J by 4 bases, with 9 bases between the two germline ends. Germline CDR1 SNHLY, CDR2 FYNNEI. The CDR3 spells CASRLEATGELFF. The CDR3, as DNA: TGTGCCAGCAGGCTGGAGGCCACCGGGGAGCTGTTTTTT.

V and J are TRBV6-1 and TRBJ1-3, with a weak D call TRBD1 (6 bases). The CDR3 contains 14 residues. The germline V gene has CDR1 MNHNS and CDR2 SASEGT. Trimming removed 6 bases at V and 0 bases at J, with 9 bases between. The CDR3 bases are TGTGCCAGCAGGAGGGGGAGCTCTGGAAACACCATATATTTT. Protein: CASRRGSSGNTIYF.

The rearrangement uses TRBV29-1 and TRBJ1-2; no reliable D call. The length of the CDR3 is 12 residues. Trimming removed 3 bases at V and 1 base at J, with 6 bases between. The V gene's germline CDR1 is SQVTM and CDR2 ANQGSEA. The CDR3 sequence: CSVDRFNYGYTF. In nucleotides, the CDR3 is TGCAGCGTTGACAGATTTAACTATGGCTACACCTTC.

This chain uses TRBV5-1 with TRBJ2-5; 7 bases agree with TRBD1. CDR3 length equals 14 residues. The germline gives CDR1 SGHRS, CDR2 YFSETQ. V was clipped by 3 bases and J by 1 base; unmatched bases: 3. The CDR3 DNA reads TGCGCCAGCAGCTCGACAGGGACCCAAGAGACCCAGTACTTC. Encoded protein: CASSSTGTQETQYF.

The rearrangement joins TRBV6-5 to TRBJ1-6; D is unresolved. Germline V gene data show CDR1 as MNHEY and CDR2 as SVGAGI. The CDR3 runs 13 residues. The V gene lost 7 bases and the J gene lost 1 base, with 5 bases spanning the gap. CDR3 sequence: CASTGSYNSPLHF. For the CDR3, the DNA is TGTGCCAGCACTGGGTCCTATAATTCACCCCTCCACTTT.

In its sample, this clone was seen once. The gene calls are TRBV29-1 and TRBJ2-4, with a weak D call TRBD1 (6 bases). The CDR3 has 14 residues. Germline-derived CDR1 and CDR2 are SQVTM and ANQGSEA. V was pared by 6 bases and J by 6 bases, with 18 bases between. The CDR3 DNA sequence: TGCAGCGTCACCCTGGTGAGGGGGAGAAACATTCAGTACTTC. Translated: CSVTLVRGRNIQYF.

The chain carries TRBV4-2 and TRBJ2-4; possible D gene TRBD1, 6 bases. Trimming removed 1 base from V and 7 bases from J, with 14 bases in between. The CDR3 runs 15 residues. Per germline, CDR1 LGHNA and CDR2 YNFKEQ. The chain's CDR3 is CASSQVGQGRNIQYF. CDR3 DNA sequence: TGTGCCAGCAGCCAAGTGGGTCAGGGGCGGAACATTCAGTACTTC.

This rearrangement joins TRBV10-1 to TRBJ2-4; the D gene is possibly TRBD1 (6 bases). Trimming shortened V by 4 bases and J by 4 bases, and 17 bases separated the two germline ends. The V gene's germline CDR1 is WNHNN and CDR2 SYGVQD (reference sequence). This CDR3 contains 16 residues. The CDR3 loop is CASSGGQAMGKNIQYF. The CDR3 DNA follows: TGCGCCAGCAGTGGGGGGCAGGCCATGGGGAAAAACATTCAGTACTTC.

V gene TRBV7-9 combines with J gene TRBJ1-3, with D perhaps matching TRBD1 (5 bases). The V gene's germline CDR1 is SEHNR and CDR2 FQNEAQ (reference sequence). This CDR3 region has 14 residues. Trimming pared 0 bases from V and 2 bases from J, leaving 5 bases between. CDR3 sequence: CASSLAGAGNTIYF. The CDR3 DNA is TGTGCCAGCAGCTTAGCAGGGGCTGGAAACACCATATATTTT.

The chain is built from TRBV5-1 and TRBJ2-3; 9 nucleotides align to TRBD2. J was trimmed by 2 bases and V by 3 bases; bases with no gene match: 4. Germline V gene lookup returns CDR1 SGHRS and CDR2 YFSETQ. The CDR3 has 15 amino acids. The CDR3 sequence is CASSYLAGTTDTQYF. CDR3 coding DNA: TGCGCCAGCAGCTACCTAGCGGGAACCACAGATACGCAGTATTTT.

This chain links TRBV5-1 with TRBJ1-2; a weak D match, TRBD1 (5 bases). V was cut by 1 base and J by 4 bases, with 8 bases left in between. CDR3 length: 13 residues. CDR1 is SGHRS and CDR2 is YFSETQ in the germline V gene. The CDR3 coding sequence is TGCGCCAGCAGCTTGACAGGAGTCTATGGCTACACCTTC. Translating gives CASSLTGVYGYTF.

The gene calls are TRBV2 and TRBJ1-5; D remains unclear. Per germline, CDR1 SNHLY and CDR2 FYNNEI. Trimming left V 6 bases short and J 4 bases short, with 10 bases between. The CDR3 loop spans 13 amino acids. The CDR3: CASRFSQNQPQHF. The DNA for the CDR3 is TGTGCCAGCAGGTTTTCGCAAAATCAGCCCCAGCATTTT.

This clone was detected once. This chain joins TRBV10-1 and TRBJ2-5, with 7 bases matching TRBD1. The V gene's germline CDR1 is WNHNN and CDR2 SYGVQD (reference sequence). Trimming at V came to 2 bases and at J to 4 bases, leaving 7 bases not matched to a gene. The CDR3 runs 15 residues. DNA for the CDR3: TGCGCCAGCAGTGAGGACAGGGAGAGACGAGAGACCCAGTACTTC. As protein: CASSEDRERRETQYF.

V and J are TRBV5-1 and TRBJ1-3; D is possibly TRBD1 (5 bases). The CDR3 is 14 residues long. Trimming cost V 6 bases and J 6 bases, with 16 bases left between them. In germline, CDR1 is SGHRS, CDR2 YFSETQ. CDR3 bases: TGCGCCAGCAACGGTGGGGGTCAAGAAAACACCATATATTTT. Its protein product is CASNGGGQENTIYF.

V and J are TRBV19 and TRBJ2-1; no clear D. The germline CDR1 and CDR2 sequences are LNHDA and SQIVND (reference sequence). Trimming shortened V by 5 bases and J by 4 bases, and 6 bases separated the two germline ends. The CDR3 has 12 residues. In DNA, the CDR3 is TGTGCCAGTAGTCTCAGGTACAATGAGCAGTTCTTC. This gives the protein CASSLRYNEQFF.

CDR3 region: CASSPELYYGYTF. The CDR3 DNA sequence: TGTGCCAGCAGCCCCGAGTTGTACTATGGCTACACCTTC. V gene TRBV6-5 combines with J gene TRBJ1-2; no firm D call. V was cut by 6 bases and J by 3 bases, with 11 bases left in between. Germline V CDR1 and CDR2: MNHEY, SVGAGI. This CDR3 contains 13 residues.

The chain employs TRBV6-1 and TRBJ1-5, with TRBD1 matching 8 bases. This CDR3 is 14 amino acids long. The J segment lost 4 bases and the V segment lost 5 bases, leaving 4 bases of the junction unmatched. Germline CDR1 is MNHNS and CDR2 is SASEGT. CDR3 sequence: CASSPGGGNQPQHF. The DNA for the CDR3 is TGTGCCAGCAGTCCAGGGGGCGGTAATCAGCCCCAGCATTTT.

This clone was observed once. This rearrangement joins TRBV7-3 to TRBJ2-6; D is perhaps TRBD1 (6 bases). Germline CDR1 reads SGHTA; CDR2 reads FQGTGA. V dropped 5 bases and J dropped 4 bases, with 18 bases sitting between them. The CDR3 spans 17 residues. The CDR3 coding sequence is TGTGCCAGCAGCCCTTCCCAGGGGCGACCCGGGGCCAACGTCCTGACTTTC. Amino acids: CASSPSQGRPGANVLTF.

The J gene is TRBJ2-1, the V gene TRBV28, with 7 nucleotides matching TRBD2. CDR3 length: 12 amino acids. After removal of 11 bases from V and 12 bases from J, the junction contained 13 bases not matched to a gene. Germline V gene lookup returns CDR1 MDHEN and CDR2 SYDVKM. CDR3 residues: CALGQGTGGQFF. The CDR3 DNA reads TGTGCCCTCGGGCAGGGAACGGGGGGGCAGTTCTTC.

The chain is built from TRBV28 and TRBJ2-3; 14 nucleotides agree with TRBD2. Looked up from germline, CDR1 is MDHEN and CDR2 is SYDVKM. This CDR3 comprises 16 residues. Trimming at V came to 6 bases and at J to 4 bases, leaving 6 bases not matched to a gene. DNA for the CDR3: TGTGCCAGCAGGTTGACTAGCGGGAGGGCCTCAGATACGCAGTATTTT. Encoded protein: CASRLTSGRASDTQYF.

As to this clone: A junction end diverges from the germline sequence, so it may reflect a read error. The V gene is TRBV7-3, the J gene TRBJ1-2; D remains unclear. CDR3 length: 16 amino acids. CDR1 SGHTA and CDR2 FQGTGA come from the germline V gene. This CDR3 reads CASSLTGHSGNYGYTF. The CDR3 nucleotides are TGTGCCAGCAGCCTAACTGGGCACTCTGGGAACTATGGCTACACCTTC.

V usage is TRBV11-1 and J usage is TRBJ2-2; TRBD1 agrees at 11 bases. Per the germline V gene, CDR1 is SGHAT and CDR2 is FQDESV (reference sequence). With V trimmed by 3 bases and J by 2 bases, 2 bases remained unmatched. There are 16 residues in the CDR3. This CDR3 is CASSFGTGGNTGELFF. For the CDR3, the DNA is TGTGCCAGCAGCTTTGGGACAGGGGGTAACACCGGGGAGCTGTTTTTT.

The genes are TRBV2 and TRBJ1-6; weak D call: TRBD1 (6 bases). CDR3 length: 15 amino acids. Trimming stripped 7 bases from V and 7 bases from J, with 17 bases between. From germline, CDR1 is SNHLY and CDR2 FYNNEI. CDR3 DNA sequence: TGTGCCAGCAACGAAAGGGTAGGGGGGAATTCACCCCTCCACTTT. Protein sequence: CASNERVGGNSPLHF.

The rearrangement joins TRBV4-1 to TRBJ2-7; TRBD2 aligns across 9 bases. The V gene end was trimmed by 4 bases and the J gene end by 5 bases; junction bases not matched to a gene: 6. CDR3 length equals 14 residues. Germline V CDR1 and CDR2: MGHRA, YSYEKL. The chain's CDR3 is CASSLRTSVDEQYF. CDR3 bases: TGCGCCAGCAGCCTTCGGACTAGCGTTGACGAGCAGTACTTC.

The J gene is TRBJ2-3, the V gene TRBV11-3, with a tentative D call TRBD1 (6 bases). V lost 4 bases and J lost 3, with 14 bases in between. There are 15 residues in the CDR3. The germline V gene encodes CDR1 SGHNT and CDR2 YENEEA. CDR3 amino acids: CASSSGQTLTDTQYF. In DNA, the CDR3 is TGTGCCAGCAGCTCCGGACAGACTCTAACAGATACGCAGTATTTT.

The V call is TRBV11-2, the J call TRBJ2-7; 11 nucleotides line up with TRBD2. Germline lookup yields CDR1 SGHAT and CDR2 FQNNGV. The CDR3 consists of 16 residues. The V and J ends lost 5 bases and 0 bases, in that order; junction bases with no gene match: 6. CDR3 loop: CASSPRTSGFSYEQYF. The DNA of the CDR3 is TGTGCCAGCAGCCCACGGACTAGCGGGTTCTCCTACGAGCAGTACTTC.